This T cell receptor beta chain stems from a study of blood T cell repertoires in COVID-19. For the study at large: The samples span acute and convalescent COVID-19 from the United States, Italy and Spain. PBMCs, B-cell-depleted T cells, or T cells were the source of the cDNA or gDNA that made up the material.

Seattle researchers signed up patients amid active infection and tracked them longitudinally. Unmatched junction bases numbered 6, after V lost 3 bases and J lost 2 bases. CDR3 length: 16 amino acids. CDR1 is MNHEY and CDR2 is SMNVEV in the germline V gene (reference sequence). Per the authors' pipeline: Amplification of reference gene primers provided the estimated nucleated cell counts. Assay used: immunoSEQ multiplex PCR; TCRdb lists only in-frame clones, some missing. V and J calls and clone size are as listed in that table; D and trimming were resolved from the DNA. This sample has about 300,000 clones, with approximately 88% found just once.

The V gene is TRBV27, the J gene TRBJ2-3; 9 bases are a match to TRBD2. Sequencing was performed on peripheral blood. The receptor comes from a young woman with COVID-19, enrolled during active disease. In nucleotides, the CDR3 is TGTGCCAGCAGTTTTCGGCGGGGGGGCTTCACAGATACGCAGTATTTT. Translation: CASSFRRGGFTDTQYF.